The 22 T cell receptor beta chains below come from one sample, sequenced in a study of blood T cell repertoires in COVID-19. Measured with immunoSEQ multiplex PCR; TCRdb has only the in-frame clones, and not every one. The sample yields some 180,000 clones, nearly 90% seen once. Input material: peripheral blood. All receptors derive from a man aged 45 to 65 with COVID-19, enrolled during active disease.

The J gene is TRBJ2-2, the V gene TRBV30, with D possibly TRBD1 on 6 matching bases. The CDR3 is 17 residues long. The germline V gene has CDR1 GTSNPN and CDR2 SVGIG (reference sequence). The V end lost 2 bases, the J end lost 1 base, and 17 bases lay between the germline ends. The CDR3 DNA sequence: TGTGCCTGGAGTCTCCACCCCGGGACAAGGAACACCGGGGAGCTGTTTTTT. Translated, it gives CAWSLHPGTRNTGELFF.

This chain links TRBV10-3 with TRBJ2-3; perhaps TRBD2 as D (6 bases). There are 13 residues in the CDR3. CDR1 is ENHRY and CDR2 is SYGVKD in the germline V gene. The ends were cut back, 10 bases at V and 2 bases at J, with 13 bases in the middle. The CDR3 reads CATGRGDTDTQYF. CDR3 coding DNA: TGTGCCACGGGGCGGGGAGACACAGATACGCAGTATTTT.

The chain links TRBV5-5 to TRBJ2-1; D is unclear. Germline CDR1 and CDR2: SGHKS and YYEKEE (reference sequence). V lost 4 bases and J 8 bases, leaving 7 bases between the germline ends. CDR3 length: 11 amino acids. CDR3 coding DNA: TGTGCCAGCAGCGTGGAGCATGAGCAGTTCTTC. It yields the protein CASSVEHEQFF.

The table lists this clone with a count of one. The chain recombines TRBV14 with TRBJ2-5; 8 nucleotides match TRBD1. Germline V gene data show CDR1 as SGHDN and CDR2 as FVKESK. Trimming took 4 bases from V and 7 from J; bases not matched to a gene: 5. The CDR3 loop spans 13 amino acids. The CDR3: CASSPGTGWTQYF. Written as DNA, the CDR3 is TGTGCCAGCAGCCCTGGGACAGGTTGGACCCAGTACTTC.

The genes are TRBV15 and TRBJ2-7; 9 bases map to TRBD1. Germline loops: CDR1 LNHNV, CDR2 YYDKDF (reference sequence). The CDR3 extends over 16 amino acids. The ends lost 1 base at V and 2 bases at J; junction bases unmatched: 6. The CDR3 DNA sequence: TGTGCCACCAGCAGAGGGGTCGGGACAGGGACCTACGAGCAGTACTTC. Amino acids: CATSRGVGTGTYEQYF.

As for this clone: The junction shows a germline mismatch at one end, possibly a read error. The chain employs TRBV5-6 and TRBJ2-7; tentative D call: TRBD1 (6 bases). Germline V gene sequence: CDR1 SGHDT, CDR2 YYEEEE. The CDR3 totals 14 residues. CDR3: CVSSPGQPLYEQYF. Written as DNA, the CDR3 is TGTGTCAGCAGCCCTGGACAGCCTCTCTACGAGCAGTACTTC.

The rearrangement links TRBV11-3 to TRBJ2-2; 11 nucleotides agree with TRBD2. CDR3 length equals 17 residues. The V segment lost 1 base and the J segment 3 bases; nucleotides outside the gene matches: 4. Per the germline V gene, CDR1 is SGHNT and CDR2 is YENEEA. The DNA for the CDR3 is TGTGCCAGCAGCTTAGGGATAGCGGGAGGGGACACCGGGGAGCTGTTTTTT. Translating it yields CASSLGIAGGDTGELFF.

The chain employs TRBV5-1 and TRBJ1-2, with D uncertain. V gave up 4 bases and J gave up 3 bases, with 10 bases separating them. This CDR3 is built from 13 residues. CDR1 and CDR2 (germline): SGHRS, YFSETQ. CDR3 protein: CASSPEVDYGYTF. CDR3 nucleotide sequence: TGCGCCAGCAGCCCCGAGGTCGACTATGGCTACACCTTC.

This rearrangement joins TRBV7-3 to TRBJ2-3; TRBD2 agrees at 16 bases. V gave up 1 base and J gave up 6 bases; unmatched junction bases: 4. The CDR3 totals 17 residues. Germline-derived CDR1 and CDR2 are SGHTA and FQGTGA. Here the CDR3 reads CASSLRGLAGGPDTQYF. The CDR3 nucleotides read TGTGCCAGCAGCTTAAGGGGACTAGCGGGGGGGCCCGATACGCAGTATTTT.

The chain has TRBV30 and TRBJ2-1, with 10 bases that match TRBD2. V lost 4 bases and J lost 3; bases outside the gene matches: 0. CDR1 GTSNPN and CDR2 SVGIG come from the germline V gene (reference sequence). The CDR3 covers 13 residues. The CDR3 region has the DNA TGTGCCTGGACTAGCGGGAGCTACAATGAGCAGTTCTTC. Its protein product is CAWTSGSYNEQFF.

V is TRBV6-2 or TRBV6-3 and J is TRBJ2-1; perhaps TRBD1 as D (6 bases). V was clipped by 5 bases and J by 2 bases, with 10 bases between them. The CDR3 totals 14 residues. CDR1 MNHEY and CDR2 SVGEGT come from the germline V gene. The CDR3 nucleotides are TGTGCCAGCAGTACAACAGGGACCTACAATGAGCAGTTCTTC. This translates into CASSTTGTYNEQFF.

The chain has TRBV6-2 or TRBV6-3 and TRBJ2-7; D unresolved. Between the trimmed V and J ends, which lost 0 bases and 0 bases, there was a span of 9 bases. Looked up from germline, CDR1 is MNHEY and CDR2 is SVGEGT. There are 15 residues in the CDR3. This CDR3 is CASSYSNPSSYEQYF. DNA of the CDR3: TGTGCCAGCAGTTACTCGAATCCTAGCTCCTACGAGCAGTACTTC.

The chain employs TRBV7-2 and TRBJ2-1, with a possible D match to TRBD1 (5 bases). From germline, CDR1 is SGHTA and CDR2 FQGNSA. This CDR3 spans 15 amino acids. The V end was cut by 0 bases, the J end by 5 bases, with 11 bases between. The CDR3 coding sequence is TGTGCCAGCAGCTTAGCTCCAGGGTTCGACAATGAGCAGTTCTTC. As protein: CASSLAPGFDNEQFF.

V usage is TRBV28 and J usage is TRBJ2-5; maybe TRBD1 (6 bases). The CDR3 has 14 amino acids. V gave up 5 bases and J gave up 1 base, with 11 bases separating them. The germline V gene has CDR1 MDHEN and CDR2 SYDVKM. The chain's CDR3 is CASSNDRSQETQYF. DNA for the CDR3: TGTGCCAGCAGTAACGACAGGTCCCAAGAGACCCAGTACTTC.

V and J are TRBV11-2 and TRBJ1-6; 7 nucleotides align to TRBD1. The V gene end was trimmed by 5 bases and the J gene end by 9 bases; junction bases not matched to a gene: 10. This CDR3 contains 15 residues. The germline gives CDR1 SGHAT, CDR2 FQNNGV. CDR3 sequence reads: CASSPTTGQGSPLHF. Written as DNA, the CDR3 is TGTGCCAGCAGCCCGACGACAGGGCAAGGTTCACCCCTCCACTTT.

This clone was seen a few times. The chain has TRBV7-8 and TRBJ2-7; tentative D call: TRBD2 (5 bases). V lost 4 bases to trimming and J lost 3 bases, with 16 bases between them. CDR1 and CDR2 (germline): SGHVS, FQNEAQ. The CDR3 consists of 15 residues. The CDR3 DNA sequence: TGTGCCAGCAGCTCTCTCCTAGCTGTCGACTACGAGCAGTACTTC. Translated, it gives CASSSLLAVDYEQYF.

V is TRBV27 and J is TRBJ1-4; no definite D call. This CDR3 spans 14 amino acids. Trimming took off 4 bases at V and 7 bases at J, with 13 bases between the two ends. The V gene's germline CDR1 is MNHEY and CDR2 SMNVEV (reference sequence). CDR3 in DNA: TGTGCCAGCAGTTCCTCGGGGATCCTTGAAAAACTGTTTTTT. Translated: CASSSSGILEKLFF.

This chain joins TRBV19 and TRBJ2-3, with a tentative D call TRBD2 (6 bases). The ends were cut back, 3 bases at V and 4 bases at J, with 17 bases in the middle. The germline CDR1 and CDR2 sequences are LNHDA and SQIVND (reference sequence). The CDR3 extends over 16 amino acids. The CDR3 DNA is TGTGCCAGTAGTATCGGGAATAGGGAGGTCTCAGATACGCAGTATTTT. It translates to CASSIGNREVSDTQYF. Complete variable domain (other parts from reference TRBV19 and TRBJ2-3): DGGITQSPKYLFRKEGQNVTLSCEQNLNHDAMYWYRQDPGQGLRLIYYSQIVNDFQKGDIAEGYSVSREKKESFPLTVTSAQKNPTAFYLCASSIGNREVSDTQYFGPGTRLTVL.

The V and J genes are TRBV19 and TRBJ2-1; 8 nucleotides agree with TRBD1. Germline values: CDR1 LNHDA, CDR2 SQIVND (reference sequence). This CDR3 is built from 15 residues. With 5 bases clipped from V and 3 bases from J, the junction kept 6 bases outside the gene matches. The CDR3 spells CASSQRQGLYNEQFF. The DNA for the CDR3 is TGTGCCAGTAGTCAGAGACAGGGGCTCTACAATGAGCAGTTCTTC.

The chain uses TRBV7-2 and TRBJ1-4, with TRBD1 matching over 8 bases. Germline trimming cut 4 bases from V and 8 bases from J; bases unmatched to any gene: 6. The germline V gene has CDR1 SGHTA and CDR2 FQGNSA. The CDR3 sequence is 14 residues long. The CDR3 sequence: CASSSGQAFEKLFF. For the CDR3, the DNA is TGTGCCAGCAGCTCGGGACAGGCCTTCGAAAAACTGTTTTTT.

The chain couples TRBV9 to TRBJ2-2; 9 bases align to TRBD2. The CDR3 runs 16 residues. Germline V gives CDR1 SGDLS, CDR2 YYNGEE. J was trimmed by 5 bases and V by 4 bases; bases with no gene match: 9. In DNA form, the CDR3 reads TGTGCCAGCAGCCCAGGAATAGCGGGAGAAACCGGGGAGCTGTTTTTT. Translated: CASSPGIAGETGELFF.

This clone was counted between two and nine times. DNA for the CDR3: TGTGCCAGCTCACTTCTAGCGGGGGGGCGTGATACGCAGTATTTT. This codes for CASSLLAGGRDTQYF. This chain joins TRBV18 and TRBJ2-3; TRBD2 matches 12 bases. The germline CDR1 and CDR2 sequences are KGHSH and LQKENI. The V and J ends lost 4 bases and 6 bases, in that order; junction bases with no gene match: 5. CDR3 length: 15 amino acids. The full variable domain, rest sourced from reference TRBV18 and TRBJ2-3, is NAGVMQNPRHLVRRRGQEARLRCSPMKGHSHVYWYRQLPEEGLKFMVYLQKENIIDESGMPKERFSAEFPKEGPSILRIQQVVRGDSAAYFCASSLLAGGRDTQYFGPGTRLTVL.